These 13 T cell receptor beta chains share one sample of origin, sequenced in a study of technical replicates of blood from several donors (dated by TCRdb to about 2017). Libraries came from the immunoSEQ multiplex PCR assay. Not all clones reach the TCRdb copy of this immuneACCESS table, which keeps in-frame sequences only. Checked studies attribute under half of the gap to unresolved V genes and leave the rest unexplained. The sample includes about 70,000 clones, with roughly 96% observed a single time. Clones ranked in the top ten supply around 0.2% of the sample. Sequencing used T cells isolated from PBMCs. Source of these receptors: a human donor in good health.

V is TRBV7-9 and J is TRBJ2-1; 11 bases map to TRBD2. Trimming cost V 3 bases and J 9 bases; bases outside gene matches: 10. CDR1 is SEHNR, CDR2 FQNEAQ, per germline (reference sequence). The CDR3 is 16 residues long. The DNA for the CDR3 is TGTGCCAGCAGCTTCCCGCCGACTAGCGGGACCGGTGAGCAGTTCTTC. Protein product: CASSFPPTSGTGEQFF.

V and J are TRBV2 and TRBJ2-2, with 7 bases matching TRBD2. Trimming took 6 bases from V and 4 from J; bases not matched to a gene: 11. This CDR3 is 16 amino acids long. CDR1 and CDR2 from the germline V gene are SNHLY and FYNNEI. CDR3 in amino acids: CASRVEAGVRTGELFF. CDR3 DNA: TGTGCCAGCAGAGTGGAGGCGGGAGTGCGCACCGGGGAGCTGTTTTTT.

The V and J genes are TRBV29-1 and TRBJ2-5; D is possibly TRBD2 (5 bases). Germline values: CDR1 SQVTM, CDR2 ANQGSEA. Trimming pared 4 bases from V and 0 bases from J, leaving 15 bases between. The CDR3 is 15 residues long. CDR3 sequence reads: CSVGIFGENQETQYF. CDR3 in DNA: TGCAGCGTTGGTATTTTTGGGGAGAACCAAGAGACCCAGTACTTC. Filled out from reference TRBV29-1 and TRBJ2-5, the complete variable domain reads SAVISQKPSRDICQRGTSLTIQCQVDSQVTMMFWYRQQPGQSLTLIATANQGSEATYESGFVIDKFPISRPNLTFSTLTVSNMSPEDSSIYLCSVGIFGENQETQYFGPGTRLLVL.

This chain links TRBV6-5 with TRBJ1-2; perhaps TRBD1 as D (6 bases). Trimming took 4 bases from V and 4 from J, leaving 10 bases between them. Germline CDR1 reads MNHEY; CDR2 reads SVGAGI. This CDR3 spans 13 amino acids. In DNA, the CDR3 is TGTGCCAGCAGTTTCCCAGGGGCCTATGGCTACACCTTC. This translates into CASSFPGAYGYTF.

The genes are TRBV7-9 and TRBJ1-1, with D perhaps TRBD1 (6 bases). The CDR3 has 13 amino acids. Germline assignment: CDR1 SEHNR and CDR2 FQNEAQ (reference sequence). The V and J ends lost 5 bases and 2 bases respectively, with 9 bases between them. CDR3 in DNA: TGTGCCAGCAGCCGCAGGGGCAACACTGAAGCTTTCTTT. Residues: CASSRRGNTEAFF.

The rearrangement joins TRBV5-4 to TRBJ2-7; 8 positions match TRBD2. This CDR3 has 16 amino acids. Germline-derived CDR1 and CDR2 are SGHNT and YYREEE (reference sequence). J lost 1 base, V lost 5 bases, and 11 bases had no gene match. The CDR3 DNA is TGTGCCAGCAGTCTAACTCCGGGACTAGTATCCTACGAGCAGTACTTC. It encodes CASSLTPGLVSYEQYF.

V gene TRBV5-1 combines with J gene TRBJ2-7, with TRBD1 matching over 8 bases. After removal of 5 bases from V and 2 bases from J, the junction contained 12 bases not matched to a gene. The CDR3 loop spans 16 amino acids. Germline CDR1 and CDR2: SGHRS and YFSETQ. The CDR3 sequence is CASREAPAQGAYEQYF. The CDR3 DNA follows: TGCGCCAGCAGGGAGGCTCCGGCACAGGGGGCCTACGAGCAGTACTTC.

This rearrangement joins TRBV5-1 to TRBJ1-1; D is ambiguous. Trimming shortened V by 0 bases and J by 11 bases, and 14 bases separated the two germline ends. This CDR3 comprises 13 residues. In germline, CDR1 is SGHRS, CDR2 YFSETQ. The CDR3 region has the DNA TGCGCCAGCAGCTTGGGGCGGACTCGTGAGGCTTTCTTT. Protein sequence: CASSLGRTREAFF.

The gene calls are TRBV5-1 and TRBJ1-2; TRBD1 might be the D (5 bases). The germline gives CDR1 SGHRS, CDR2 YFSETQ. The CDR3 consists of 16 residues. V was trimmed by 0 bases and J by 1 base, leaving 13 bases between them. This chain's CDR3 is CASSLGIGGINYGYTF. DNA of the CDR3: TGCGCCAGCAGCTTGGGAATCGGGGGGATTAACTATGGCTACACCTTC.

About this clone itself: A read error may produce the germline difference seen at one junction end. This chain connects TRBV7-7 to TRBJ1-1; D gene uncertain. CDR3 length: 12 residues. Germline CDR1 and CDR2: SSHAT and FNYEAQ (reference sequence). The CDR3 DNA is TGTGCTAGCAGCTTAGTGGCCGTTCTGGCTTTCTTT. As protein: CASSLVAVLAFF.

This sequence joins TRBV10-1 and TRBJ2-1; weak D call: TRBD1 (6 bases). V lost 10 bases and J lost 9, with 19 bases in between. CDR1 and CDR2 (germline): WNHNN, SYGVQD (reference sequence). There are 13 residues in the CDR3. The DNA for the CDR3 is TGCGCCACCTCCCCTTGGGGGCCGGGTGAGCAGTTCTTC. Translation gives CATSPWGPGEQFF.

The rearrangement links TRBV6-6 to TRBJ2-5, with D possibly being TRBD2 (5 bases). V dropped 5 bases and J dropped 1 base, with 8 bases sitting between them. The length of the CDR3 is 13 residues. Germline CDR1 reads MNHNY; CDR2 reads SVGAGI (reference sequence). CDR3: CASSPGVQETQYF. CDR3 coding DNA: TGTGCCAGCAGTCCCGGGGTCCAAGAGACCCAGTACTTC.

This rearrangement joins TRBV4-1 to TRBJ1-1; 9 bases align to TRBD1. The ends lost 4 bases at V and 6 bases at J; junction bases unmatched: 24. CDR1 and CDR2 (germline): MGHRA, YSYEKL. CDR3 length: 20 residues. The CDR3 is CASSRPGQGTPNYPNSEAFF. The CDR3 DNA reads as TGCGCCAGCAGCCGCCCGGGACAGGGAACTCCTAACTATCCTAACTCTGAAGCTTTCTTT.